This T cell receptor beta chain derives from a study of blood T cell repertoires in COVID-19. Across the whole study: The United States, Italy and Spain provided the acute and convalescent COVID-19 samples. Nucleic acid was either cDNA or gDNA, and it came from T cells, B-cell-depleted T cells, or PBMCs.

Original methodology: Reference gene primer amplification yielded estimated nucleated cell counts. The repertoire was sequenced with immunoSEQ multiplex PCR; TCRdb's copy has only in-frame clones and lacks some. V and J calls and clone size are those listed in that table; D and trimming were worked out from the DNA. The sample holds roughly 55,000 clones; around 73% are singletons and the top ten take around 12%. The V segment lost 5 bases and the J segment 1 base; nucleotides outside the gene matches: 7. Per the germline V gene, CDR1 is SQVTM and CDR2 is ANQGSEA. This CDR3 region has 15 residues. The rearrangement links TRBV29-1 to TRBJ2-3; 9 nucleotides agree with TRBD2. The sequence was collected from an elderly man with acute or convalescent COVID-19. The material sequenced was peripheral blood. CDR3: CSVLGASGGTDTQYF. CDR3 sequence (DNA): TGCAGCGTTTTAGGGGCTAGCGGGGGCACAGATACGCAGTATTTT.